The clone carrying this TCR beta chain was recorded at least ten times. Its antigen is unknown. This entry is derived from a study of Graves' ophthalmopathy and Graves' hyperthyroidism. RNA transcripts served as template for amplifying TCR beta CDR3 sequences. Amplification began with first-round RT-PCR using HTBI primers, then second-round multiplex PCR was performed. TCRdb re-analysed the multiplex PCR reads in MiXCR, keeping a single row per CDR3 protein. Found here are more than 550,000 distinct CDR3 sequences, about two fifths of them singletons; the top ten hold more than 2.5%. The CDR3 has 14 residues. Germline V CDR1 and CDR2: SGHRS, YFSETQ. Trimming removed 4 bases at V and 4 bases at J, with 14 bases between. Study outcomes and limitations: Most thyroid clonotypes with frequency above 0.001 were detected in blood too.

Sequencing input: peripheral blood. The receptor was isolated from an adult man with Graves' ophthalmopathy. J is TRBJ2-5 and V is TRBV5-1; tentatively, D is TRBD1 (6 bases). CDR3 nucleotides: TGCGCCAGCAGCAAGGACAGCCCTCTAGAGACCCAGTACTTC. This sequence encodes CASSKDSPLETQYF.